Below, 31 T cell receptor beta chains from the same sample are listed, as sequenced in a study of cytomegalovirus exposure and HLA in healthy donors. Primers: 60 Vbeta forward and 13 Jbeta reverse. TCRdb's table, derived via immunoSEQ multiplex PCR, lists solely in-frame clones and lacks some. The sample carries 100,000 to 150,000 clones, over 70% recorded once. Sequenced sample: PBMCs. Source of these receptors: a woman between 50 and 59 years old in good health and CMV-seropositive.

For the CDR3, the DNA is TGTGCCTGGAGTTGGACAGGGGTATCCACTGAAGCTTTCTTT. Translation: CAWSWTGVSTEAFF. V usage is TRBV30 and J usage is TRBJ1-1; 9 bases are a match to TRBD1. The V gene's germline CDR1 is GTSNPN and CDR2 SVGIG (reference sequence). Trimming at V came to 2 bases and at J to 4 bases, leaving 5 bases not matched to a gene. This CDR3 spans 14 amino acids.

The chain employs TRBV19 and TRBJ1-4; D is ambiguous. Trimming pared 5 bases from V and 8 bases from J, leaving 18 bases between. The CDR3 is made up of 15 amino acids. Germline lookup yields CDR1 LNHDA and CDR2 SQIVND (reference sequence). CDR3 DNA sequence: TGTGCCAGTAGTGATCTGGCAGGATTAGGAGAAAAACTGTTTTTT. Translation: CASSDLAGLGEKLFF.

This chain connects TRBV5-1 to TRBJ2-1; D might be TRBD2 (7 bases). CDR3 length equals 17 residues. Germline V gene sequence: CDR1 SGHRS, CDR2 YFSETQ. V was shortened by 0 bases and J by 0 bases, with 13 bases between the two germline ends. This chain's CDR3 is CASSLGGGSLSYNEQFF. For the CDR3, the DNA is TGCGCCAGCAGCTTGGGGGGGGGCTCCCTCTCCTACAATGAGCAGTTCTTC.

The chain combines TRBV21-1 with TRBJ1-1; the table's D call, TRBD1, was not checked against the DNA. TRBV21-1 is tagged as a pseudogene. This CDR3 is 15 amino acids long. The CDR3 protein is CASSKGDRAGTEAFF. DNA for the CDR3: TGTGCCAGCAGCAAAGGGGACAGGGCTGGCACTGAAGCTTTCTTT.

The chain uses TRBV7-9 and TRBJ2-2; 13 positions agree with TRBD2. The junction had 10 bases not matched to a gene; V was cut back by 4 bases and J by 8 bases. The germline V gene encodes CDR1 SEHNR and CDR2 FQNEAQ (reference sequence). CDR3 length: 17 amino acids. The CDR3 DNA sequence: TGTGCCAGCAGCTCTACCTTACTAGCGGGAGGGCCTGGGGAGCTGTTTTTT. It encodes CASSSTLLAGGPGELFF.

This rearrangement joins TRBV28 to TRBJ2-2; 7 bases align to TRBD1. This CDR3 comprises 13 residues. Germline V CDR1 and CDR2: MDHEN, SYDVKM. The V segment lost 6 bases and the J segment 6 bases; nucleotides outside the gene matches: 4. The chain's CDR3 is CASRQTGPGELFF. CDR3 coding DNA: TGTGCCAGCAGGCAGACAGGGCCCGGGGAGCTGTTTTTT.

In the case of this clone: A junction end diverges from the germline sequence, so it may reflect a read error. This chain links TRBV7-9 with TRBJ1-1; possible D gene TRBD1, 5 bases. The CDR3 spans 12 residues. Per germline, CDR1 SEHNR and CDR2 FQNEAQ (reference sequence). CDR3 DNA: TGTTCCAGCCACCAGGGGAACACTGAAGCTTTCTTT. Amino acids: CSSHQGNTEAFF.

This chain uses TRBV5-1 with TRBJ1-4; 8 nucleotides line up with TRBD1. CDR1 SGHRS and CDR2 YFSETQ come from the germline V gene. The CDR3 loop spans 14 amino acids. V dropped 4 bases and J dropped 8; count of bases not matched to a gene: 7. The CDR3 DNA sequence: TGCGCCAGCAGCCCAGGACAGGGCCTGGAAAAACTGTTTTTT. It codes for CASSPGQGLEKLFF. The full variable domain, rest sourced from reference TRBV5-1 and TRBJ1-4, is KAGVTQTPRYLIKTRGQQVTLSCSPISGHRSVSWYQQTPGQGLQFLFEYFSETQRNKGNFPGRFSGRQFSNSRSEMNVSTLELGDSALYLCASSPGQGLEKLFFGSGTQLSVL.

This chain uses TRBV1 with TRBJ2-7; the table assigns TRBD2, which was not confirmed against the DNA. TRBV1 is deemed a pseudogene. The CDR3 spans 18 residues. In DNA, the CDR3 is TGCACCAGCAGCCAAGAGACCCACGGCAGCGGGAGCTCCTACGAGCAGTACTTC. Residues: CTSSQETHGSGSSYEQYF.

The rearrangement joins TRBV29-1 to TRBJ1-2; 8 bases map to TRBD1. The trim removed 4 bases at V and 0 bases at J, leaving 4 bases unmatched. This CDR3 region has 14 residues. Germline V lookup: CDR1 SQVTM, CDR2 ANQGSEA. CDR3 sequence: CSVAGTGANYGYTF. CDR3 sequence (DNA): TGCAGCGTTGCTGGGACAGGCGCTAACTATGGCTACACCTTC.

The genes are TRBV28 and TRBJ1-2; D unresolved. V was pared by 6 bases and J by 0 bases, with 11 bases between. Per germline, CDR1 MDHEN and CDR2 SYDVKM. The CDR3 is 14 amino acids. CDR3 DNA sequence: TGTGCCAGCAGCCCACTCCGGTCTAACTATGGCTACACCTTC. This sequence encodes CASSPLRSNYGYTF.

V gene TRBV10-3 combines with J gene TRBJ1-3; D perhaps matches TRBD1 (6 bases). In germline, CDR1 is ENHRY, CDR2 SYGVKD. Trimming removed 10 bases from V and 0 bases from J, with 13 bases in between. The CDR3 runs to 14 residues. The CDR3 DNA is TGTGCCACACTGGACAGCAACTCTGGAAACACCATATATTTT. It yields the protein CATLDSNSGNTIYF.

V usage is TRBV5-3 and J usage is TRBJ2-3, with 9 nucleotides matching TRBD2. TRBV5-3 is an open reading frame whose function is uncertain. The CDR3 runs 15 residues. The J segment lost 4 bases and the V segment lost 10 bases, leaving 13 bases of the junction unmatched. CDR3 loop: CAASVGGRASDTQYF. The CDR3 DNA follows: TGTGCCGCCTCCGTAGGCGGGAGGGCGTCAGATACGCAGTATTTT.

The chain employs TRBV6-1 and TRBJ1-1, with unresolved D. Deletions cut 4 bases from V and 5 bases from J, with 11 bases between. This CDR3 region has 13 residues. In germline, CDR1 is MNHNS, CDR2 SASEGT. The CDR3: CASSAYSGTEAFF. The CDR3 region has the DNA TGTGCCAGCAGTGCATACAGCGGGACTGAAGCTTTCTTT.

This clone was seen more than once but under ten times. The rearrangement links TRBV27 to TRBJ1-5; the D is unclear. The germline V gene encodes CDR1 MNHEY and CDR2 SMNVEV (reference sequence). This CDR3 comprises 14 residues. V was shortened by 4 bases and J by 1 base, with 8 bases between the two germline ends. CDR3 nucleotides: TGTGCCAGCAGTTCGCGCGGCAGCAATCAGCCCCAGCATTTT. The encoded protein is CASSSRGSNQPQHF.

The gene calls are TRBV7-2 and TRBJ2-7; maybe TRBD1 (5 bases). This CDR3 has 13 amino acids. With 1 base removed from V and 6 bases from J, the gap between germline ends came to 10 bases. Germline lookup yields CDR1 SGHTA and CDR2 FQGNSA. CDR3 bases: TGTGCCAGCAGCTTAGGGACATTACGCGAGCAGTACTTC. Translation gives CASSLGTLREQYF.

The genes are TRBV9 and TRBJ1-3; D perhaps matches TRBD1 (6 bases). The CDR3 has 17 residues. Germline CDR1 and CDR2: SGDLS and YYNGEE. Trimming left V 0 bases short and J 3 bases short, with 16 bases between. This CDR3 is CASSVEGSGTLGNTIYF. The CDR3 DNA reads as TGTGCCAGCAGCGTAGAAGGGTCCGGGACACTTGGAAACACCATATATTTT.

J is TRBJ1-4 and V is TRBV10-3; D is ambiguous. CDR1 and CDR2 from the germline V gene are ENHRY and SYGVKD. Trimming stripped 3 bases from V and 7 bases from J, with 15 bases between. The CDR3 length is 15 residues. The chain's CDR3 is CAISDARESGEKLFF. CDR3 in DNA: TGTGCCATCAGTGATGCCCGGGAGTCGGGTGAAAAACTGTTTTTT.

This CDR3 reads CASSGTGSNYGYTF. The CDR3 nucleotides read TGTGCCAGCAGCGGGACAGGGTCTAACTATGGCTACACCTTC. The rearrangement links TRBV5-6 to TRBJ1-2; TRBD1 agrees at 9 bases. This CDR3 has 14 amino acids. J lost 0 bases, V lost 4 bases, and 1 base had no gene match. The germline V gene encodes CDR1 SGHDT and CDR2 YYEEEE.

The CDR3: CASSMRLAGGSASTDTQYF. CDR3 nucleotides: TGTGCCAGCAGCATGAGACTAGCGGGGGGGAGTGCGAGCACAGATACGCAGTATTTT. The J gene is TRBJ2-3, the V gene TRBV7-2; 14 nucleotides align to TRBD2. V shed 5 bases, J shed 0 bases, and the junction held 10 bases outside the gene matches. Germline CDR1 reads SGHTA; CDR2 reads FQGNSA. This CDR3 region has 19 residues.

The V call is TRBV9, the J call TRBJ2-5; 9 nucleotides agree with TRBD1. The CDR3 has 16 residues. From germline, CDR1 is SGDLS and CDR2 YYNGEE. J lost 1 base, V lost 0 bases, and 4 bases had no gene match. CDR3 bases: TGTGCCAGCAGCGTAGCGACAGGGGGTACCCAAGAGACCCAGTACTTC. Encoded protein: CASSVATGGTQETQYF.

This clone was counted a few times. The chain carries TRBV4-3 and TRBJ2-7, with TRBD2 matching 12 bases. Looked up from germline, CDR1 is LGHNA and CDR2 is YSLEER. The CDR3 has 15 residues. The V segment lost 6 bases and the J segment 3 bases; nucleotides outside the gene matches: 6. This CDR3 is CASSRGLAGLYEQYF. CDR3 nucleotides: TGCGCCAGCAGTCGCGGACTAGCGGGACTCTACGAGCAGTACTTC.

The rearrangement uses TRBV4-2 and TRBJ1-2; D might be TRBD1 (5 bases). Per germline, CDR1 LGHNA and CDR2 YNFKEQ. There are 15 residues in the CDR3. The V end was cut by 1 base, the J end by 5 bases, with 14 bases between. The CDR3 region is CASSQASAGRYGYTF. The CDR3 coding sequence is TGTGCCAGCAGCCAAGCATCAGCAGGGCGGTATGGCTACACCTTC.

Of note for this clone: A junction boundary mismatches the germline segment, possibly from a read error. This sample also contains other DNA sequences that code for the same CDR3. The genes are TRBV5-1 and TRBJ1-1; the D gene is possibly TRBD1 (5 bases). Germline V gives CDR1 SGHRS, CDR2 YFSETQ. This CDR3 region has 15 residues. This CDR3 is CASSPGRGANTEAFF. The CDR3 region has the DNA TGCGCCAGCAGCCCAGGGAGGGGCGCGAACACTGAAGCCTTCTTT.

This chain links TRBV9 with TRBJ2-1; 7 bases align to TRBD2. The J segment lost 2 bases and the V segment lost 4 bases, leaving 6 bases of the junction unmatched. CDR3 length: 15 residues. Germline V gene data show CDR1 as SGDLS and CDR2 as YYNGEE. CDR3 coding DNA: TGTGCCAGCAGCCCCGGGGAGGGCGCCTACAATGAGCAGTTCTTC. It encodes CASSPGEGAYNEQFF.

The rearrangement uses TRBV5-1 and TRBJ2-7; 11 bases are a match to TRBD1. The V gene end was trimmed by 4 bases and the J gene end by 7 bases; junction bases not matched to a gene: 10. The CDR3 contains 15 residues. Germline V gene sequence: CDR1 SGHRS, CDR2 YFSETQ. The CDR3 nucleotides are TGCGCCAGCAGCCACCGGGACAGGGGGGTAAAAGAGCAGTACTTC. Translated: CASSHRDRGVKEQYF.

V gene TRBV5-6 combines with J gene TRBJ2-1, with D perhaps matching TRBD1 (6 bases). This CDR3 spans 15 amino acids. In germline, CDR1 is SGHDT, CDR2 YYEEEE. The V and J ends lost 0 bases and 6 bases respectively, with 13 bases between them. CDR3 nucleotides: TGTGCCAGCAGCTTGGAGGGGGAGACTCTCAATGAGCAGTTCTTC. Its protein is CASSLEGETLNEQFF.

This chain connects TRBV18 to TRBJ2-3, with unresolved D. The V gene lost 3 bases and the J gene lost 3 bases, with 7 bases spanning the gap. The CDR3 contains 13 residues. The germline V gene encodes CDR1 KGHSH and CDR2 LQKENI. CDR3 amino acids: CASSPPGTDTQYF. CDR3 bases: TGTGCCAGCTCACCGCCGGGTACAGATACGCAGTATTTT.

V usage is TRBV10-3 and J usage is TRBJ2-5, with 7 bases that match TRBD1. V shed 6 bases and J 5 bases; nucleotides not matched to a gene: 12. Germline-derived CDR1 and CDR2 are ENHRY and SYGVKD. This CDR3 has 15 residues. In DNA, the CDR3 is TGTGCCATCAGCTTGTCGGACAGGCCAGGTGAGACCCAGTACTTC. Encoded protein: CAISLSDRPGETQYF.

The CDR3 loop is CASSFTLAGELFF. DNA for the CDR3: TGTGCCAGCAGCTTTACTCTGGCCGGGGAGCTGTTTTTT. This sequence joins TRBV7-2 and TRBJ2-2; no clear D gene. The V gene lost 3 bases and the J gene lost 6 bases, with 8 bases spanning the gap. The CDR3 is 13 amino acids. CDR1 and CDR2 (germline): SGHTA, FQGNSA. Complete variable domain (other parts from reference TRBV7-2 and TRBJ2-2): GAGVSQSPSNKVTEKGKDVELRCDPISGHTALYWYRQSLGQGLEFLIYFQGNSAPDKSGLPSDRFSAERTGGSVSTLTIQRTQQEDSAVYLCASSFTLAGELFFGEGSRLTVL.

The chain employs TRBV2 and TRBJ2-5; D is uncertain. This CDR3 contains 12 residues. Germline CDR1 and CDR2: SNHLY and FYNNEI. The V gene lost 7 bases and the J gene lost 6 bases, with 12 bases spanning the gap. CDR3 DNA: TGTGCCAGCATTCAGCTGGAGAAGACCCAGTACTTC. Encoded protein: CASIQLEKTQYF.